This entry lists 24 T cell receptor beta chains sequenced from one sample in a study of vaccination and CD4 T cells after COVID-19. The treatment is: roughly nine-day PBMC culture with coronavirus spike peptide pools or control peptides (ViraFEST assay). Researchers used the Oncomine TCR Beta short-read assay to sequence DNA from cultured CD4+ T cells. TCRdb re-called the PCR reads with MiXCR, one entry per CDR3 protein. The data contain around 19,000 distinct CDR3 sequences, approximately 50% of them seen just once; the ten biggest clones take up around an eighth. These receptors' antigens are unknown. The sequencing input was CD4+ T cells from blood, cultured in vitro. The receptors here all came from a human donor who had recovered from COVID-19.

There are a few counts of this clonotype. The chain joins TRBV7-9 to TRBJ2-5; 9 nucleotides line up with TRBD1. The CDR3 has 15 residues. CDR1 and CDR2 (germline): SEHNR, FQNEAQ (reference sequence). Losses at the gene ends were 2 bases for V and 5 bases for J; bases not matched to a gene: 6. This CDR3 reads CASSLFITGGETQYF. CDR3 DNA sequence: TGTGCCAGCAGCTTATTCATCACAGGGGGCGAGACCCAGTACTTC.

The V gene is TRBV24-1, the J gene TRBJ2-5; a possible D gene is TRBD1 (5 bases). The CDR3 contains 13 residues. CDR1 is KGHDR and CDR2 is SFDVKD in the germline V gene. Trimming shortened V by 9 bases and J by 2 bases, and 12 bases separated the two germline ends. CDR3 residues: CATQGGAQETQYF. The CDR3 nucleotides read TGTGCCACCCAGGGTGGAGCACAAGAGACCCAGTACTTC.

The chain is built from TRBV20-1 and TRBJ1-6; a possible D gene is TRBD1 (5 bases). Germline V gives CDR1 DFQATT, CDR2 SNEGSKA (reference sequence). The CDR3 spans 17 residues. V gave up 0 bases and J gave up 0 bases, with 12 bases separating them. The CDR3 sequence: CSARDAQARSYNSPLHF. CDR3 nucleotide sequence: TGCAGTGCTAGAGATGCACAGGCCCGCTCCTATAATTCACCCCTCCACTTT.

J is TRBJ1-5 and V is TRBV19; D uncertain. The CDR3 is made up of 14 amino acids. Trimming took off 2 bases at V and 5 bases at J, with 10 bases between the two ends. Germline lookup yields CDR1 LNHDA and CDR2 SQIVND (reference sequence). In DNA form, the CDR3 reads TGTGCCAGTAGTATACGACCCAGCGATCAGCCCCAGCATTTT. Its protein product is CASSIRPSDQPQHF.

The rearrangement joins TRBV12-5 to TRBJ1-2; D gene unclear. The CDR3 consists of 14 residues. The V end was cut by 5 bases, the J end by 0 bases, with 10 bases between. Germline CDR1 reads LGHNT; CDR2 reads FRNRAP. The CDR3, as DNA: TGTGCTAGTGGTAGGGAGGGCGCTAACTATGGCTACACCTTC. It specifies CASGREGANYGYTF.

About this clonotype: Mismatch with germline at one junction end may stem from a read error. The chain joins TRBV7-7 to TRBJ2-2; D gene uncertain. The CDR3 covers 13 residues. Germline loops: CDR1 SSHAT, CDR2 FNYEAQ (reference sequence). The CDR3 DNA reads as TGTGCTAGCAGCTTAGAGAACACCGGGGAGCTGTTTTTT. Amino acids: CASSLENTGELFF.

The chain has TRBV20-1 and TRBJ2-1; no clear D. CDR3 length: 14 amino acids. Deletions cut 5 bases from V and 0 bases from J, with 11 bases between. The germline V gene encodes CDR1 DFQATT and CDR2 SNEGSKA (reference sequence). The CDR3 DNA reads TGCAGTGCTCCGACACCCCCCTCCTACAATGAGCAGTTCTTC. It codes for CSAPTPPSYNEQFF.

J is TRBJ1-3 and V is TRBV6-1; D not certain. The CDR3 loop spans 14 amino acids. Looked up from germline, CDR1 is MNHNS and CDR2 is SASEGT. Trimming took off 3 bases at V and 3 bases at J, with 9 bases between the two ends. The DNA for the CDR3 is TGTGCCAGCAGTGAGATAGCCGTTGGAAACACCATATATTTT. Its protein is CASSEIAVGNTIYF.

The V call is TRBV20-1, the J call TRBJ1-2, with 9 bases fitting TRBD1. Per the germline V gene, CDR1 is DFQATT and CDR2 is SNEGSKA (reference sequence). With V trimmed by 5 bases and J by 6 bases, 10 bases remained unmatched. The CDR3 spans 14 residues. The CDR3 nucleotides read TGCAGTGCTCCAAGACAGGGGGGGGATCATGGCTACACCTTC. Translation gives CSAPRQGGDHGYTF.

V usage is TRBV19 and J usage is TRBJ2-2; TRBD2 aligns across 8 bases. Germline V gene lookup returns CDR1 LNHDA and CDR2 SQIVND (reference sequence). The CDR3 totals 18 residues. Trimming removed 0 bases from V and 1 base from J; junction bases left unmatched: 7. In nucleotides, the CDR3 is TGTGCCAGTAGTATAGATCGGGTGACTAGCGTGAACACCGGGGAGCTGTTTTTT. Its protein product is CASSIDRVTSVNTGELFF.

The sample holds a few counts of this clonotype. The chain carries TRBV20-1 and TRBJ2-3, with TRBD2 matching 7 bases. The V segment lost 6 bases and the J segment 2 bases; nucleotides outside the gene matches: 8. The CDR3 contains 14 residues. CDR1 is DFQATT, CDR2 SNEGSKA, per germline (reference sequence). Here the CDR3 DNA reads TGCAGTGCCCTTTTAAGCGGGAACACAGATACGCAGTATTTT. Translation: CSALLSGNTDTQYF.

The chain has TRBV28 and TRBJ1-2; no clear D. Deletions cut 3 bases from V and 8 bases from J, with 13 bases between. Germline-derived CDR1 and CDR2 are MDHEN and SYDVKM. The CDR3 has 13 residues. CDR3 residues: CASSFLAGEGYTF. The CDR3 DNA reads TGTGCCAGCAGTTTTCTTGCGGGCGAGGGCTACACCTTC.

This chain links TRBV28 with TRBJ2-2; D remains unclear. V lost 4 bases, J lost 6 bases, and 15 bases lay in between. This CDR3 has 15 amino acids. The germline CDR1 and CDR2 sequences are MDHEN and SYDVKM. The CDR3: CASSSSQDTPGELFF. The CDR3 nucleotides read TGTGCCAGCAGTTCTTCCCAAGACACACCCGGGGAGCTGTTTTTT.

The chain links TRBV12-3 or TRBV12-4 to TRBJ2-1; D may correspond to TRBD1 or TRBD2 (5 bases each). The CDR3 loop spans 14 amino acids. V lost 7 bases and J 4 bases, leaving 14 bases between the germline ends. CDR3 amino acids: CASTSGRQYNEQFF. In DNA form, the CDR3 reads TGTGCCAGCACCTCGGGACGGCAATACAATGAGCAGTTCTTC.

This clonotype was found a few times. The chain has TRBV15 and TRBJ1-1; TRBD1 might be the D (5 bases). V was shortened by 0 bases and J by 1 base, with 9 bases between the two germline ends. This CDR3 is built from 15 residues. Germline CDR1 and CDR2: LNHNV and YYDKDF (reference sequence). The CDR3 reads CATSRDLTANTEAFF. Written as DNA, the CDR3 is TGTGCCACCAGCAGAGACCTGACAGCGAACACTGAAGCTTTCTTT.

This chain's CDR3 is CASSSGAGTPLEQYF. CDR3 bases: TGCGCCAGCAGCTCGGGAGCGGGGACACCCCTCGAGCAGTACTTC. The chain combines TRBV5-1 with TRBJ2-7; weak D call: TRBD2 (7 bases). With 3 bases removed from V and 6 bases from J, the gap between germline ends came to 19 bases. The CDR3 length is 15 residues. The germline V gene has CDR1 SGHRS and CDR2 YFSETQ. The full variable domain, its missing parts supplied by reference TRBV5-1 and TRBJ2-7, is KAGVTQTPRYLIKTRGQQVTLSCSPISGHRSVSWYQQTPGQGLQFLFEYFSETQRNKGNFPGRFSGRQFSNSRSEMNVSTLELGDSALYLCASSSGAGTPLEQYFGPGTRLTVT.

This sequence joins TRBV6-1 and TRBJ1-2; a weak D match, TRBD1 (6 bases). Deletions cut 2 bases from V and 8 bases from J, with 9 bases between. CDR1 and CDR2 (germline): MNHNS, SASEGT. The CDR3 covers 12 residues. The CDR3 DNA follows: TGTGCCAGCAGTGAAAGGGGGGGGGGCTACACCTTC. This gives the protein CASSERGGGYTF.

V and J are TRBV20-1 and TRBJ2-5; D perhaps matches TRBD1 (6 bases). Germline assignment: CDR1 DFQATT and CDR2 SNEGSKA (reference sequence). V was clipped by 8 bases and J by 1 base, with 17 bases between them. CDR3 size: 14 residues. The CDR3 bases are TGCAGTCCACCGACCAGGGACATCCAAGAGACCCAGTACTTC. Protein sequence: CSPPTRDIQETQYF.

This clonotype was seen a handful of times. V gene TRBV11-2 combines with J gene TRBJ1-5; D uncertain. Trimming took off 0 bases at V and 5 bases at J, with 5 bases between the two ends. This CDR3 spans 13 amino acids. Germline V gives CDR1 SGHAT, CDR2 FQNNGV. This CDR3 reads CASSLENHQPQHF. CDR3 nucleotides: TGTGCCAGCAGCTTAGAAAACCATCAGCCCCAGCATTTT.

The rearrangement links TRBV28 to TRBJ2-2; D not certain. There are 12 residues in the CDR3. Looked up from germline, CDR1 is MDHEN and CDR2 is SYDVKM. Trimming cost V 0 bases and J 6 bases, with 2 bases left between them. For the CDR3, the DNA is TGTGCCAGCAGTTTATGGTCCGGGGAGCTGTTTTTT. Its translation: CASSLWSGELFF.

J is TRBJ1-2 and V is TRBV28, with TRBD1 matching over 7 bases. V lost 6 bases to trimming and J lost 6 bases; unmatched junction nucleotides: 7. The CDR3 sequence is 13 residues long. Per the germline V gene, CDR1 is MDHEN and CDR2 is SYDVKM. In DNA form, the CDR3 reads TGTGCCAGCAGGACGACAGGGCGCGATGGCTACACCTTC. Residues: CASRTTGRDGYTF.

The chain links TRBV20-1 to TRBJ2-7, with D uncertain. This CDR3 has 14 amino acids. V was cut by 1 base and J by 2 bases, with 12 bases left in between. Germline assignment: CDR1 DFQATT and CDR2 SNEGSKA (reference sequence). Written as DNA, the CDR3 is TGCAGTGCTAGAGGGGCGGTGCTCCCCTACGAGCAGTACTTC. This gives the protein CSARGAVLPYEQYF.

This clonotype came up a few times. V is TRBV28 and J is TRBJ1-6; D call uncertain. Per germline, CDR1 MDHEN and CDR2 SYDVKM. This CDR3 has 15 residues. V was pared by 2 bases and J by 7 bases, with 12 bases between. The CDR3 spells CASSLGDRRNSPLHF. CDR3 nucleotide sequence: TGTGCCAGCAGTTTAGGAGACCGGCGGAATTCACCCCTCCACTTT.

The chain carries TRBV6-1 and TRBJ2-3; D is ambiguous. This CDR3 is built from 12 residues. Germline-derived CDR1 and CDR2 are MNHNS and SASEGT. Trimming removed 2 bases at V and 5 bases at J, with 5 bases between. CDR3 sequence (DNA): TGTGCCAGCAGTGAAAGGCTAGATACGCAGTATTTT. Its translation is CASSERLDTQYF.